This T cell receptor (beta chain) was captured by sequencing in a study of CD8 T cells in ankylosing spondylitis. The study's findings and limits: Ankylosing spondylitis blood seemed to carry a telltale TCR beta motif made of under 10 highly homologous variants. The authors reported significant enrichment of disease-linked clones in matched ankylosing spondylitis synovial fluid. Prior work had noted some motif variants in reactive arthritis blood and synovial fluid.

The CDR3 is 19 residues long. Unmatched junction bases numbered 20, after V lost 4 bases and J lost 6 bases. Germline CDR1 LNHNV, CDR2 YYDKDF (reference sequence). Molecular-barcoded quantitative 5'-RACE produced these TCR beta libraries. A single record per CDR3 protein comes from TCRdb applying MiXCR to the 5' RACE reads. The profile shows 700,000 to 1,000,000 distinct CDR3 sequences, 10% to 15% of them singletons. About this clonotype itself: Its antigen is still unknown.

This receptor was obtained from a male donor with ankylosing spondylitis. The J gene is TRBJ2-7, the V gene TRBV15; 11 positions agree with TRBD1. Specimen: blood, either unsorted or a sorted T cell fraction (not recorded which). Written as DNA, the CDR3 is TGTGCCACCAGCACTCCAGGACCATGGACAGGGGGCGGAGGGCTCGAGCAGTACTTC. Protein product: CATSTPGPWTGGGGLEQYF.